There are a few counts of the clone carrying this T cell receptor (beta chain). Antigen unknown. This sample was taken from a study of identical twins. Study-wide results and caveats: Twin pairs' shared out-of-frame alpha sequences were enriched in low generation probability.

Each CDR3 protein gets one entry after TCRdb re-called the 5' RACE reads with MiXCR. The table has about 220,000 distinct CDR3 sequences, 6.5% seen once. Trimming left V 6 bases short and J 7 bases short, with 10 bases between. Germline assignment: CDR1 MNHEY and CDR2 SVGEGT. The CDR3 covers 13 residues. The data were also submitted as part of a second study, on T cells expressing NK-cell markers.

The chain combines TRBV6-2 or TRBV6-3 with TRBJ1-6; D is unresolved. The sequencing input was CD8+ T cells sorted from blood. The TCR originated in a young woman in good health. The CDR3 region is CASSPLGNSPLHF. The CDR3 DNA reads TGTGCCAGCAGCCCCCTGGGGAATTCACCCCTCCACTTT.